This T cell receptor (beta chain) was identified during a study of T cell responses to AZD1222 COVID-19 vaccine. Regarding the study as a whole: Reportedly, nearly half of unique spike TCRs recognized epitopes outside B.1.351/B.1.1.7 mutations. Compared with day 0, the breadth and depth of the Spike-specific TCR repertoire rose significantly after two doses of AZD1222. Sampling that yielded the repertoires occurred only after the peak T cell response.

This clone appeared once. Its target is unknown. Only in-frame clones appear in the TCRdb table, and some are missing; sequencing was by immunoSEQ multiplex PCR. This sample has about 96,000 clones, with 70% to 90% found just once. The source was peripheral blood, collected on day 0 of AZD1222 vaccination. The sequence came from an adult in good health.

The CDR3 bases are TGCGCCAGCGGTGGCAGGGGAAACGAGCAGTACTTC. Its protein is CASGGRGNEQYF. The V gene is TRBV4-1, the J gene TRBJ2-7, with D perhaps TRBD1 (6 bases). The ends were cut back, 8 bases at V and 5 bases at J, with 13 bases in the middle. Germline V gene lookup returns CDR1 MGHRA and CDR2 YSYEKL. This CDR3 is built from 12 residues.